A selection of T cell receptor beta chains follows, all from one sample in a study of T cells in Graves' hyperthyroidism and ophthalmopathy. TCRdb processed the multiplex PCR reads anew with MiXCR; each CDR3 protein has one entry. The sample lists fewer than 800,000 distinct CDR3 sequences, about 17% occurring once. Material for sequencing was blood. Receptors were obtained from a man aged 18 to 29 with Graves' hyperthyroidism. Each CDR3 is given with its conserved first and last residue. The order of the fields is D gene, J gene, clone size, V gene, CDR3 protein, CDR3 DNA. A D gene is named only where the DNA matches it firmly. Clone size is given for some rows only: seen once, a few or many times, or a class if the clone is expanded.

- TRBJ2-7 - TRBV6-1 CASRIQGSEQYF TGTGCCAGCAGAATACAGGGAAGCGAGCAGTACTTC
- TRBJ2-1 many TRBV5-5 CASSPAPLAYNEQFF TGTGCCAGCAGCCCAGCGCCCCTGGCTTACAATGAGCAGTTCTTC
- TRBJ1-6 many TRBV30 CACQRDRARNSPLHF TGTGCCTGCCAGCGGGATAGAGCTAGAAATTCACCCCTCCACTTT
- TRBJ2-3 many TRBV2 CASKVDTDTQYF TGTGCCAGCAAGGTCGACACAGATACGCAGTATTTT
- TRBJ1-6 - TRBV6-5 CASSYRLRGNSPLHF TGTGCCAGCAGTTACAGATTGAGGGGAAATTCACCCCTCCACTTT
- TRBJ1-3 few TRBV6-1 CASSQRGTAYTIYF TGTGCCAGCAGCCAAAGGGGAACTGCGTACACCATATATTTT
- TRBJ2-3 few TRBV7-9 CASSPGVRSTDTQYF TGTGCCAGCAGCCCCGGAGTAAGGAGCACAGATACGCAGTATTTT
TRBD2 TRBJ2-3 - TRBV15 CATGDYITDTQYF TGTGCCACCGGGGACTACATCACAGATACGCAGTATTTT
- TRBJ2-1 - TRBV4-2 CASSQDLALSYNEQFF TGTGCCAGCAGCCAAGATCTAGCGCTGTCCTACAATGAGCAGTTCTTC
- TRBJ1-4 many TRBV7-2 CASSLGGAGKLFF TGTGCCAGCAGCTTAGGGGGGGCTGGGAAACTGTTTTTT
- TRBJ2-1 many TRBV28 CASSLQSYNEQFF TGTGCCAGCAGTTTACAGTCCTACAATGAGCAGTTCTTC
- TRBJ1-5 - TRBV20-1 CSASPSGIGQPQHF TGCAGTGCTAGCCCGTCAGGGATTGGTCAGCCCCAGCATTTT
- TRBJ2-1 many TRBV12-3/TRBV12-4 CASSSGLIEQFF TGTGCCAGCAGTTCCGGACTTATTGAGCAGTTCTTC
- TRBJ2-7 many TRBV6-2/TRBV6-3 CASRRPAGVLYEQYF TGTGCCAGCAGGCGACCTGCAGGGGTCCTCTACGAGCAGTACTTC
- TRBJ2-7 few TRBV12-3/TRBV12-4 CASSGGPSMEQYF TGTGCCAGCAGTGGGGGGCCTAGTATGGAGCAGTACTTC
TRBD1 TRBJ1-5 - TRBV19 CASSGGETGGVSNQPQHF TGTGCCAGTAGTGGAGGTGAAACAGGGGGCGTATCAAATCAGCCCCAGCATTTT
- TRBJ1-1 - TRBV5-4 CASSLRLPEAFF TGTGCCAGCAGCTTGCGCCTTCCTGAAGCTTTCTTT
- TRBJ2-1 - TRBV7-2 CASSLNRVISEQFF TGTGCCAGCAGCTTAAATCGGGTGATCAGTGAGCAGTTCTTC
TRBD2 TRBJ2-2 few TRBV10-1 CASSRIASGRETGELFF TGCGCCAGCTCCCGAATCGCCAGCGGGAGAGAAACCGGGGAGCTGTTTTTT
- TRBJ1-2 - TRBV7-2 CASSLVGLEANYGYTF TGTGCCAGCAGTTTGGTAGGGCTAGAGGCTAACTATGGCTACACCTTC
TRBD2 TRBJ2-5 - TRBV5-4 CASSFPSGMGQETQYF TGTGCCAGCAGCTTCCCCAGCGGGATGGGACAAGAGACCCAGTACTTC
TRBD2 TRBJ2-5 many TRBV2 CASSVAGGPLETQYF TGTGCCAGCAGTGTAGCGGGAGGGCCGCTAGAGACCCAGTACTTC
TRBD2 TRBJ2-1 many TRBV7-2 CASSPGLAGIGEQFF TGTGCCAGCAGCCCAGGACTAGCGGGAATTGGGGAGCAGTTCTTC
- TRBJ2-3 - TRBV6-1 CAIHRGGTDTQYF TGTGCCATCCACCGGGGTGGCACAGATACGCAGTATTTT
TRBD1 TRBJ2-1 many TRBV6-5 CASSYSLGTGGEVEQFF TGTGCCAGCAGTTACTCGTTGGGGACAGGGGGCGAAGTTGAGCAGTTCTTC
- TRBJ1-5 - TRBV27 CASSSRGLGQPQHF TGTGCCAGCAGTTCCCGCGGGTTGGGGCAGCCCCAGCATTTT
- TRBJ2-7 many TRBV28 CASSLRGYEQYF TGTGCCAGCAGTTTAAGGGGCTACGAGCAGTACTTC